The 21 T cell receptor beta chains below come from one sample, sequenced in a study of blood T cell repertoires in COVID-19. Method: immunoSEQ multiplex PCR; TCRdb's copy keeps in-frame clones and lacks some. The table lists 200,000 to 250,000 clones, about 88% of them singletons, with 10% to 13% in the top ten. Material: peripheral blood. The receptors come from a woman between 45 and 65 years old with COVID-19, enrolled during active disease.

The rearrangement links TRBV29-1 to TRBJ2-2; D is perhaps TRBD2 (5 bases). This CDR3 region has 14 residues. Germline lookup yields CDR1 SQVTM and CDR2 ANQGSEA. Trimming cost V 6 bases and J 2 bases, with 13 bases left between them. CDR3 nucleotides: TGCAGCGTCCGTGCCGGGATAAACACCGGGGAGCTGTTTTTT. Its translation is CSVRAGINTGELFF.

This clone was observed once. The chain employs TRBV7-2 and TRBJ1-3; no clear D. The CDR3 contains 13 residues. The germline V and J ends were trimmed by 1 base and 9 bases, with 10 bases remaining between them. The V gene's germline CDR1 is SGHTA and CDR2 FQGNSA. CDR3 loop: CASSLDPSFTIYF. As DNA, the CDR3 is TGTGCCAGCAGCTTAGATCCCAGTTTCACCATATATTTT. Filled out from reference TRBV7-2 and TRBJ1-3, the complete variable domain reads GAGVSQSPSNKVTEKGKDVELRCDPISGHTALYWYRQSLGQGLEFLIYFQGNSAPDKSGLPSDRFSAERTGGSVSTLTIQRTQQEDSAVYLCASSLDPSFTIYFGEGSWLTVV.

CDR3 region: CASSSAWTGDYGYTF. DNA for the CDR3: TGTGCCAGCAGTTCTGCTTGGACAGGAGACTATGGCTACACCTTC. The rearrangement joins TRBV25-1 to TRBJ1-2; TRBD1 matches 7 bases. CDR1 and CDR2 (germline): MGHDK, SYGVNS. The CDR3 contains 15 residues. Trimming cost V 5 bases and J 3 bases; bases outside gene matches: 9.

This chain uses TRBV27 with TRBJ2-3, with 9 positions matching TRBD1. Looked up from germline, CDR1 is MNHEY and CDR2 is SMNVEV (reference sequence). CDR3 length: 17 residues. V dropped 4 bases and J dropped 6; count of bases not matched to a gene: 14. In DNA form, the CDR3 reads TGTGCCAGCAGTTCACCCAGCCGGGACAGGGCAGGGGATACGCAGTATTTT. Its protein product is CASSSPSRDRAGDTQYF.

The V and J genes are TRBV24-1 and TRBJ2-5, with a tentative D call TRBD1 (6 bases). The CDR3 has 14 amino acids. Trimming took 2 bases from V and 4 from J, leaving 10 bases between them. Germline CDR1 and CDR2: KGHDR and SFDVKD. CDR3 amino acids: CATSDYLRGETQYF. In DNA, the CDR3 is TGTGCCACCAGTGATTACCTCAGGGGAGAGACCCAGTACTTC.

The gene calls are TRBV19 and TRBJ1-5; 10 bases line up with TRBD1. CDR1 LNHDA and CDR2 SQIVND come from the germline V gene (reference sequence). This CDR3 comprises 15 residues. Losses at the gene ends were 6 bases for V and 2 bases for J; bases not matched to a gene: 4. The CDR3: CASRGQGIGNQPQHF. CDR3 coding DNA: TGTGCCAGTAGGGGACAGGGGATCGGCAATCAGCCCCAGCATTTT.

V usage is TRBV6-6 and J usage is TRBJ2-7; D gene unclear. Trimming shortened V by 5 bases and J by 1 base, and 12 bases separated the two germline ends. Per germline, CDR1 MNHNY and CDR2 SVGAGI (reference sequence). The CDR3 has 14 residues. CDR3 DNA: TGTGCCAGCAGTATACGTGCGGATTCCTACGAGCAGTACTTC. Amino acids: CASSIRADSYEQYF.

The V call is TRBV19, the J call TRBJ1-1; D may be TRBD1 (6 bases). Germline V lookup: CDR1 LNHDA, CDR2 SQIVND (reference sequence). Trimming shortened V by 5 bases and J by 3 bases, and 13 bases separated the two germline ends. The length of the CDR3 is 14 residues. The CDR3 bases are TGTGCCAGTAGTCCCAACAGGGTCGACACTGAAGCTTTCTTT. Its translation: CASSPNRVDTEAFF.

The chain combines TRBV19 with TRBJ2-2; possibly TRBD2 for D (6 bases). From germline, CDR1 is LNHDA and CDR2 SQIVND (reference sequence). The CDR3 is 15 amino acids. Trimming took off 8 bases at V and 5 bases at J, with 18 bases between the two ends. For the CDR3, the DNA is TGTGCCAGTCGACCGCGGGGTTCGGGTACCGGGGAGCTGTTTTTT. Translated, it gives CASRPRGSGTGELFF.

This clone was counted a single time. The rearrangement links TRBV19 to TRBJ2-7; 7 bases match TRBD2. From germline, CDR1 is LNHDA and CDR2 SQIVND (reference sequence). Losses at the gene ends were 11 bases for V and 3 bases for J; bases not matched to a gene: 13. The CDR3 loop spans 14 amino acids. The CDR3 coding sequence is TGTGCCTCCTCCAACGGCGGGAGTTTCTACGAGCAGTACTTC. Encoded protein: CASSNGGSFYEQYF.

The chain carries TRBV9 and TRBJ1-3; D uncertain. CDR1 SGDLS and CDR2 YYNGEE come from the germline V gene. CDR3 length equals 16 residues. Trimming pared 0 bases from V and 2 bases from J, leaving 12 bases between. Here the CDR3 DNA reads TGTGCCAGCAGCGTAGATCCGGGAGTAACTGGAAACACCATATATTTT. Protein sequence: CASSVDPGVTGNTIYF.

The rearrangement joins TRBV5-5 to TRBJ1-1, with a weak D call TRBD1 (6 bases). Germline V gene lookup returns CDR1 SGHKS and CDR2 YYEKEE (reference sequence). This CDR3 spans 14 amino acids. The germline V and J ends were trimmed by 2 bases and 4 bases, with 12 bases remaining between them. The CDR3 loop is CASSFRGLLTEAFF. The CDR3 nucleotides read TGTGCCAGCAGCTTCAGGGGTTTACTCACTGAAGCTTTCTTT.

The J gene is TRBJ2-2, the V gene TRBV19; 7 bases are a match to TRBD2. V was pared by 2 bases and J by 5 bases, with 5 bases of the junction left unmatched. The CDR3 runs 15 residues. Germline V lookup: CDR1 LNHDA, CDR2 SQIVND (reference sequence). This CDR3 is CASSIWPSGTGELFF. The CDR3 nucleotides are TGTGCCAGTAGTATATGGCCTAGCGGTACCGGGGAGCTGTTTTTT.

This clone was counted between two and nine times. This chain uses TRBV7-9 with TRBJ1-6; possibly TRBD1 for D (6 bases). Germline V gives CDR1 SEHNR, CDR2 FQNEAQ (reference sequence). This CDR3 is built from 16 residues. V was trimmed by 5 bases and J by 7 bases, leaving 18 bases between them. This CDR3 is CASSPSWGRWNSPLHF. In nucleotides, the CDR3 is TGTGCCAGCAGCCCCTCTTGGGGGCGCTGGAATTCACCCCTCCACTTT.

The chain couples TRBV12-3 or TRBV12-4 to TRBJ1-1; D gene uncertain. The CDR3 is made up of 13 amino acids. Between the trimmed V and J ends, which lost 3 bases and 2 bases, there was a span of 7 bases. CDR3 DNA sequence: TGTGCCAGCAGTTTTGGTACTAACACTGAAGCTTTCTTT. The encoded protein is CASSFGTNTEAFF.

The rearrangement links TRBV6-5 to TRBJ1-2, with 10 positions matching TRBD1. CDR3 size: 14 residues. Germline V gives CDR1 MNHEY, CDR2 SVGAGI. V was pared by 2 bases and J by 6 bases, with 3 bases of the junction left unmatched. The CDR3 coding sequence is TGTGCCAGCAGTTACCGGGACAGGGGTAATGGCTACACCTTC. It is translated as CASSYRDRGNGYTF.

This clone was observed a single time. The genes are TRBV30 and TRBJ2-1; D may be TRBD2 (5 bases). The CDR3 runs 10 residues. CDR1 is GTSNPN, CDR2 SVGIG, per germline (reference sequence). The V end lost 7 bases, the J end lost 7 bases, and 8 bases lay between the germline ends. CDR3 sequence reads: CAFGVNEQFF. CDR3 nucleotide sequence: TGTGCCTTCGGGGTGAATGAGCAGTTCTTC. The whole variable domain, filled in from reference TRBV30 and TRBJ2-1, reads SQTIHQWPATLVQPVGSPLSLECTVEGTSNPNLYWYRQAAGRGLQLLFYSVGIGQISSEVPQNLSASRPQDRQFILSSKKLLLSDSGFYLCAFGVNEQFFGPGTRLTVL.

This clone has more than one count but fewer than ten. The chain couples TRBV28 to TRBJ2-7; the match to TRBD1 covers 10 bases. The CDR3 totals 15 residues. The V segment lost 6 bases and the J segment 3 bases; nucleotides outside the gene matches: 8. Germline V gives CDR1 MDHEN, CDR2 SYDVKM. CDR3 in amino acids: CASRPGTGEGYEQYF. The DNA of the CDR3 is TGTGCCAGCAGACCCGGGACAGGGGAGGGCTACGAGCAGTACTTC.

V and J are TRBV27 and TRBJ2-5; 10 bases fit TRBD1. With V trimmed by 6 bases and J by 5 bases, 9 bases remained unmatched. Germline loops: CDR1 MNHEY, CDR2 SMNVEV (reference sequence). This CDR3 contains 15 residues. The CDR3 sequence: CASRVLDRGLETQYF. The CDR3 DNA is TGTGCCAGCAGGGTATTAGACAGGGGGCTTGAGACCCAGTACTTC.

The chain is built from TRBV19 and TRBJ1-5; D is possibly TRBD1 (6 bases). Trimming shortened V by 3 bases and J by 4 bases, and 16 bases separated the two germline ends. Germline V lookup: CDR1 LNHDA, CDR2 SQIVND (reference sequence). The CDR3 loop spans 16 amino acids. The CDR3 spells CASSIFGQSTNQPQHF. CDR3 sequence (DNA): TGTGCCAGTAGTATCTTCGGACAGAGTACTAATCAGCCCCAGCATTTT.

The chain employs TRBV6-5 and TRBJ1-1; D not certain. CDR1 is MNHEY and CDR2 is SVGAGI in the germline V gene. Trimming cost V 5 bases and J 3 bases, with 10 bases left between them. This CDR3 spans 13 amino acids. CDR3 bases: TGTGCCAGCAGTCGGGGTCTGGACACTGAAGCTTTCTTT. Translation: CASSRGLDTEAFF.